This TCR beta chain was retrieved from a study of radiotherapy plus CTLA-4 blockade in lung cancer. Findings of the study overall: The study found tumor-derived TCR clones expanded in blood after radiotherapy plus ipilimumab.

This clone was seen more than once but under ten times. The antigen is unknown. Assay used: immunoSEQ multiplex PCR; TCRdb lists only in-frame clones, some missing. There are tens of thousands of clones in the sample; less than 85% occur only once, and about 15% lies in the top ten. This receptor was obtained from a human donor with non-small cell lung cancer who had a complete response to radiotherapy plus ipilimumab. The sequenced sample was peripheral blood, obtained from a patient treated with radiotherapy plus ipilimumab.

CDR3 region: CATNPLGADNYNEQFF. DNA of the CDR3: TGTGCCACCAACCCGCTTGGGGCGGATAACTACAATGAGCAGTTCTTC. This chain uses TRBV15 with TRBJ2-1, with D possibly being TRBD1 (5 bases). Trimming stripped 7 bases from V and 3 bases from J, with 19 bases between. Germline lookup yields CDR1 LNHNV and CDR2 YYDKDF (reference sequence). This CDR3 is built from 16 residues. The variable domain in full, completed from reference TRBV15 and TRBJ2-1, reads DAMVIQNPRYQVTQFGKPVTLSCSQTLNHNVMYWYQQKSSQAPKLLFHYYDKDFNNEADTPDNFQSRRPNTSFCFLDIRSPGLGDTAMYLCATNPLGADNYNEQFFGPGTRLTVL.